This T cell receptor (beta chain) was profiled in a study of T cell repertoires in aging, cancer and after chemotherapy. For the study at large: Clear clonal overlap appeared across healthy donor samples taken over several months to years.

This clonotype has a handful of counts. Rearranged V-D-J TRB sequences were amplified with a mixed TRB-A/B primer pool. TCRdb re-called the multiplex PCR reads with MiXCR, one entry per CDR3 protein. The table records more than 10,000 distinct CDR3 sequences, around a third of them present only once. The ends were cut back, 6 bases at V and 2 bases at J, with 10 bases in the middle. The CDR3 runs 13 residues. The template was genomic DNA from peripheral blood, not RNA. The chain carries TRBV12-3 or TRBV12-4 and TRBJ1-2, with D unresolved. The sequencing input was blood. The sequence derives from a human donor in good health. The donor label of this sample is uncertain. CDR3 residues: CASSPFENYGYTF. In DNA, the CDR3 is TGTGCCAGCAGCCCGTTCGAGAACTATGGCTACACCTTC.